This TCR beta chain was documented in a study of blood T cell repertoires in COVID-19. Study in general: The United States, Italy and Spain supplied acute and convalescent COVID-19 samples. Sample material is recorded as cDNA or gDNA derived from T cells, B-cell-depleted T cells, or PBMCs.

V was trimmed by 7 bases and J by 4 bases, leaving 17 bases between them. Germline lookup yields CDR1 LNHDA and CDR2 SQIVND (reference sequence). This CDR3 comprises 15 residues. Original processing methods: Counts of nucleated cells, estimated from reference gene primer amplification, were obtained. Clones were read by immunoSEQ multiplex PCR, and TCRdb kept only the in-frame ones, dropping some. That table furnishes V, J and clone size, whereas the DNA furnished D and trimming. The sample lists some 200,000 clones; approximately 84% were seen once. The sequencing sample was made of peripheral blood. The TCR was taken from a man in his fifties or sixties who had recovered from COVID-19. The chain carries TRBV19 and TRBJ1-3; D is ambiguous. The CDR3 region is CASTLGGIPGNTIYF. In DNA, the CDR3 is TGTGCCAGTACCCTAGGCGGGATTCCGGGAAACACCATATATTTT.